This T cell receptor (beta chain) is drawn from a study of blood T cell repertoires in COVID-19. In its sample, this clone was seen a few times. This CDR3 comprises 14 residues. The V and J ends lost 5 bases and 2 bases, in that order; junction bases with no gene match: 3. Germline V gene lookup returns CDR1 MNHEY and CDR2 SMNVEV (reference sequence). Only in-frame clones appear in the TCRdb table, and some are missing; sequencing was by immunoSEQ multiplex PCR. The sample holds roughly 99,000 clones, 75% to 95% seen once. The chain is built from TRBV27 and TRBJ1-5; 7 bases match TRBD1. The TCR sequence derives from a young woman with acute or convalescent COVID-19. What was sequenced was peripheral blood. Here the CDR3 DNA reads TGTGCCAGCAGTCACCAGGGGGGCAATCAGCCCCAGCATTTT. This gives the protein CASSHQGGNQPQHF.